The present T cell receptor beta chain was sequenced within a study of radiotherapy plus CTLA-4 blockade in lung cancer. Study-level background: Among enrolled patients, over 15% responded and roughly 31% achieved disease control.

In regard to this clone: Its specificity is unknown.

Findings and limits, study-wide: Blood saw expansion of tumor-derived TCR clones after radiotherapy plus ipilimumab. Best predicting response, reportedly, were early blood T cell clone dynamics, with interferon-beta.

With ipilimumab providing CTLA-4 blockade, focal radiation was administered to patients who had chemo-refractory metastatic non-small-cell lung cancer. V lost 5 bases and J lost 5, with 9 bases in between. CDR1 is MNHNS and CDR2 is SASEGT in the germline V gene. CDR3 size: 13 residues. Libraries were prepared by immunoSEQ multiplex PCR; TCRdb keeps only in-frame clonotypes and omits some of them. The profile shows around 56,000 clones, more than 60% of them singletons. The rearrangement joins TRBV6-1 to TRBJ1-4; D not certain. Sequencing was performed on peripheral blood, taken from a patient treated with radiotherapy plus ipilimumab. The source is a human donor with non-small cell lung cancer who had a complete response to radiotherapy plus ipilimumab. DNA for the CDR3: TGTGCCAGCAGTCAAACGAGAAATGAAAAACTGTTTTTT. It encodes CASSQTRNEKLFF.